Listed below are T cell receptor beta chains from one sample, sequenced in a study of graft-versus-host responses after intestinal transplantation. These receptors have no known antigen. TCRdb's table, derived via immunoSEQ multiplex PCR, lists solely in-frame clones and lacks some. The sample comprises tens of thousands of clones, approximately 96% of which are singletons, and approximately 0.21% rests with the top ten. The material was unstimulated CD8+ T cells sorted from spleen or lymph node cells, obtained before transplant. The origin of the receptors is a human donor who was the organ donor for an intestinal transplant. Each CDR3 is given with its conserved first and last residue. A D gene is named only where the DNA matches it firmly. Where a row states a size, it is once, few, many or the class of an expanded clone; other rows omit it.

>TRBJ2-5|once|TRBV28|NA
TGTGCCAGCAGAATAACAGGGCTAGAAGAGACCCAGTACTTC
CASRITGLEETQYF
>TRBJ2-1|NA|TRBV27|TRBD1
TGTGCCAGCAGTGAGACAGGGGGCTCCTACAATGAGCAGTTCTTC
CASSETGGSYNEQFF
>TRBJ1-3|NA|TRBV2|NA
TGTGCCAGCATGGGAGGGGGTGAAGGTGGAAACACCATATATTTT
CASMGGGEGGNTIYF
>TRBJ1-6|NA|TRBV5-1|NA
TGCGCCAGCAGCTACGGGACTCAAGGGCCACCCCTCCACTTT
CASSYGTQGPPLHF
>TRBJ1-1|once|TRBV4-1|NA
TGCGCCAGCAGCCAATCCCCTGACGGGGCGCGGGGCACTGAAGCTTTCTTT
CASSQSPDGARGTEAFF
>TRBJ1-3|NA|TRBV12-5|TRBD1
TGTGCTAGTGGTTCGGACAGGCCTGGAAACACCATATATTTT
CASGSDRPGNTIYF
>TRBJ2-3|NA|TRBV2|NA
TGTGCCAGCAGTGTCTCCCGAGTGGACACAGATACGCAGTATTTT
CASSVSRVDTDTQYF
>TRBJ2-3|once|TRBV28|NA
TGTGCCAGCAGTATTTTGAGCACAGATACGCAGTATTTT
CASSILSTDTQYF
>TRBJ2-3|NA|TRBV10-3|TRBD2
TGTGCCATCAGTGAGGTTTGGACTAGCGAAAGCACAGATACGCAGTATTTT
CAISEVWTSESTDTQYF
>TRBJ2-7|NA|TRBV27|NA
TGTGCCAGCAGTTTTTCTGTCGGGGTCGTCTCCTACGAGCAGTACTTC
CASSFSVGVVSYEQYF
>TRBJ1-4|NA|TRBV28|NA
TGTGCCAGCAGTTTATTGGGGGATAATGAAGAACTGTTTTTT
CASSLLGDNEELFF
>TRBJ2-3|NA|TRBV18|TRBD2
TGTGCCAGCTCACCACCGTTCGGGGAGCGGGGGGGCAAAGATACGCAGTATTTT
CASSPPFGERGGKDTQYF
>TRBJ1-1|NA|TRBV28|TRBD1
TGTGCCAGCAGTTCAATTAAAATACAGGGGCCCCCGAACACTGAAGCTTTCTTT
CASSSIKIQGPPNTEAFF
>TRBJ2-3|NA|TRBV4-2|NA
TGTGCCAGCAGCCAAGAGGGAGGGGGCGGGGGGCACACAGATACGCAGTATTTT
CASSQEGGGGGHTDTQYF
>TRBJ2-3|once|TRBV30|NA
TGTGCCTGGAGTGTACAGGGCACAGATACGCAGTATTTT
CAWSVQGTDTQYF
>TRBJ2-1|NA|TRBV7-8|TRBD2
TGTGCCAGCAGCTTAATAGCGGGGGGGCCTCAGGAGCAGTTCTTC
CASSLIAGGPQEQFF
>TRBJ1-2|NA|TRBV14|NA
TGTGCCAGCAGCCAGTCCGGGATCTATGGCTACACCTTC
CASSQSGIYGYTF
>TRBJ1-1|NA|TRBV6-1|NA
TGTGCCACCCTTTCAGGGTTGGGGACTGAAGCTTTCTTT
CATLSGLGTEAFF
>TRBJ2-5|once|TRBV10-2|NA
TGCGCCAGCAGTGAGGGTGGGGGTTACCAAGAGACCCAGTACTTC
CASSEGGGYQETQYF
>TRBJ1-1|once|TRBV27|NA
TGTGCCAGCGGGAGGACGGAGAACACTGAAGCTTTCTTT
CASGRTENTEAFF
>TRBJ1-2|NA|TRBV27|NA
TGTGCCAGCAGTCATGGATCTAACTATGGCTACACCTTC
CASSHGSNYGYTF
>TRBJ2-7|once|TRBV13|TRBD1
TGTGCCAGCAGCCCTCGAAAGCAGGGGGCCTACGAGCAGTACTTC
CASSPRKQGAYEQYF
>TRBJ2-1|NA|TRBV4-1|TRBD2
TGCGCCAGCAGCCTGGGACTAGCGGGGAACAATGAGCAGTTCTTC
CASSLGLAGNNEQFF
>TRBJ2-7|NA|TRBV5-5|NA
TGTGCCAGCAGGGGGGCCGGGCCTACCCCCTACGAGCAGTACTTC
CASRGAGPTPYEQYF
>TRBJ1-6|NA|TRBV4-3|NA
TGCGCCAGCAGCCAAGATTATGCGGGTTATAATTCACCCCTCCACTTT
CASSQDYAGYNSPLHF
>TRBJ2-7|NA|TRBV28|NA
TGTGCCAGCAGTACTCAAATCGGACTCATCTCCTACGAGCAGTACTTC
CASSTQIGLISYEQYF
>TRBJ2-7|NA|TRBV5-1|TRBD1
TGCGCCAGCAGCTTGTACATGGGGACAGGCTTCTCCTACGAGCAGTACTTC
CASSLYMGTGFSYEQYF
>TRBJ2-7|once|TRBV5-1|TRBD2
TGCGCCAGCAGCACTACGGGAGGGATGAAATCCTACGAGCAGTACTTC
CASSTTGGMKSYEQYF
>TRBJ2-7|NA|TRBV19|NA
TGTGCCAGTAGCAAGACCGAGAGCTCCTACGAGCAGTACTTC
CASSKTESSYEQYF
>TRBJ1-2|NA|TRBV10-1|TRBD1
TGCGCCAGCAGTGAGGATACCGGGACAGGAATTAGCTACACCTTC
CASSEDTGTGISYTF
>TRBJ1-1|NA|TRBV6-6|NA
TGTGCCAGCAGCCCATTCGGACCCTCGGAAGCTTTCTTT
CASSPFGPSEAFF
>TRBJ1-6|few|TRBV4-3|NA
TGCGCCAGCAGCCAGGAGGGGAGGACTTCACCCCTCCACTTT
CASSQEGRTSPLHF
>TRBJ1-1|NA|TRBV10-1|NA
TGCGCCAGCAGTGACGGTTTGAACACTGAAGCTTTCTTT
CASSDGLNTEAFF
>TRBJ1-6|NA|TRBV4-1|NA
TGCGCCAGCAGCCAATCTGGGAGCTCCTATAATTCACCCCTCCACTTT
CASSQSGSSYNSPLHF
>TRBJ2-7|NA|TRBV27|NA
TGTGCCAGCAGTCCCACGGGACGGAGCACCTACTACGAGCAGTACTTC
CASSPTGRSTYYEQYF
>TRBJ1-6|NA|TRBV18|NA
TGTGCCAGCTCACTATCCGGGGGCGAGGGGAACTCACCCCTCCACTTT
CASSLSGGEGNSPLHF
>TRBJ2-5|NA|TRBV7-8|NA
TGTGCCAGCAGCTTCCATATGCCATCAGAGACCCAGTACTTC
CASSFHMPSETQYF
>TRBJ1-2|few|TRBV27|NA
TGTGCCAGCAGCCTCAGCGAGAACTATGGCTACACCTTC
CASSLSENYGYTF
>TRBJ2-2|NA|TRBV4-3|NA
TGCGCCAGCAGCCAAGAGTGGCCCGGGGAGCTGTTTTTT
CASSQEWPGELFF
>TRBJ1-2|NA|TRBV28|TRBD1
TGTGCCAGCAGTACGGAACAGGGGAACTATGGCTACACCTTC
CASSTEQGNYGYTF
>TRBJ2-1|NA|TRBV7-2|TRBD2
TGTGCCAGCTCTATAAAGGGACTAGCGGGGACCTACAATGAGCAGTTCTTC
CASSIKGLAGTYNEQFF
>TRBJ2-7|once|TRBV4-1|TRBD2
TGCGCCAGCAGCCAAGTGTGGACTAGCGGGGGATCCTACGAGCAGTACTTC
CASSQVWTSGGSYEQYF
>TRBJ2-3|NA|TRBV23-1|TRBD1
TGCGCCAGCAGTCAATCGGAACGACAGGGGATTACAGATACGCAGTATTTT
CASSQSERQGITDTQYF
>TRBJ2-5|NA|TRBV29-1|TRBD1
TGCAGCGTTGAAGGTCGCGGGACAGGGGAGCAAGAGACCCAGTACTTC
CSVEGRGTGEQETQYF
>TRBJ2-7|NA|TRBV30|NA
TGTGCCTGGAGTGTATTCTCCGCCTACGAGCAGTACTTC
CAWSVFSAYEQYF
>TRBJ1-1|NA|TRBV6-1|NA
TGTGCCAGCAGACAGGGTAACACTGAAGCTTTCTTT
CASRQGNTEAFF
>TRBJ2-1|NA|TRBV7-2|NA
TGTGCCAGCAGCTTAGCGGAAGTGTCAGGGATGGGATACAATGAGCAGTTCTTC
CASSLAEVSGMGYNEQFF
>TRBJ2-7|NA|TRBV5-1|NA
TGCGCCAGCAGCCTACCACTCCCCTGGGGCGAGCAGTACTTC
CASSLPLPWGEQYF
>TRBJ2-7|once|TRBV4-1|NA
TGCGCCAGCAGCCAAACAACTTTGGATCCCTACGAGCAGTACTTC
CASSQTTLDPYEQYF
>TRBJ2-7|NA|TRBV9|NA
TGTGCCAGCAGCGCAGCGGGCCCTATCCACGAGCAGTACTTC
CASSAAGPIHEQYF
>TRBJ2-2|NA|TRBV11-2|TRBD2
TGTGCCAGCAGTAGCGGGGCGGCGGGAACCGGGGAGCTGTTTTTT
CASSSGAAGTGELFF
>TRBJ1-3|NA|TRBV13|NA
TGTGCCAGCAGCTTGGGACATGTGAATATAGACACCATATATTTT
CASSLGHVNIDTIYF
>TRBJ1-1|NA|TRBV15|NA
TGTGCCACCAGCAGAGATCCCCCGACAGTGAACACTGAAGCTTTCTTT
CATSRDPPTVNTEAFF
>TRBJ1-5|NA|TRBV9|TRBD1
TGTGCCAGCAGCGGGGCAGGGACAGATCAGCCCCAGCATTTT
CASSGAGTDQPQHF
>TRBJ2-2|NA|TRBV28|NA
TGTGCCAGCAGCCGCCTTGTGGAGTTGGGAACCGGGGAGCTGTTTTTT
CASSRLVELGTGELFF
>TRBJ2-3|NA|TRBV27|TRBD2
TGTGCCAGCAGTTTTGGGCTAGCGGGGAGCACAGATACGCAGTATTTT
CASSFGLAGSTDTQYF
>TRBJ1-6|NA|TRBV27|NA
TGTGCCAGCCAAAGCAATCGAGGGGAGTATAATTCACCCCTCCACTTT
CASQSNRGEYNSPLHF
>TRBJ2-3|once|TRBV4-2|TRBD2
TGTGCCAGCAGCCAAGACCGGGGGGAGTACACAGATACGCAGTATTTT
CASSQDRGEYTDTQYF
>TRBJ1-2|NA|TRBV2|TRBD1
TGTGCCAGCAGCGGACAGGGCGGGGGTATAGGTGGCTACACCTTC
CASSGQGGGIGGYTF